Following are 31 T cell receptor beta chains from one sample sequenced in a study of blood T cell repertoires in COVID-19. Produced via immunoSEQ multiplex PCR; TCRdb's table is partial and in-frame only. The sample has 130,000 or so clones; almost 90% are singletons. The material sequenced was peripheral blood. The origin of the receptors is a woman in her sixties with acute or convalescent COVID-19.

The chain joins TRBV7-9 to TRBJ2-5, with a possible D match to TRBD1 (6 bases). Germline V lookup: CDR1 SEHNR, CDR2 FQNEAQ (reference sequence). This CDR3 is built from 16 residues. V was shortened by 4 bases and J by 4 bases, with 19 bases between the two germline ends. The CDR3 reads CASSSPEQGQGETQYF. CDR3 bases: TGTGCCAGCAGCTCCCCGGAACAGGGTCAGGGAGAGACCCAGTACTTC. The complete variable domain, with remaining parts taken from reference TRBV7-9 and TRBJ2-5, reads DTGVSQNPRHKITKRGQNVTFRCDPISEHNRLYWYRQTLGQGPEFLTYFQNEAQLEKSRLLSDRFSAERPKGSFSTLEIQRTEQGDSAMYLCASSSPEQGQGETQYFGPGTRLLVL.

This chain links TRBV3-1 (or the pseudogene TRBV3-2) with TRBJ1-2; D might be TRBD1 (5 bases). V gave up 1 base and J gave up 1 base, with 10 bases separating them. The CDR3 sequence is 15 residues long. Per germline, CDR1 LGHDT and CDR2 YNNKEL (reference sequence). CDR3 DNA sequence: TGTGCCAGCAGCCAAGCTTCGGGGGTTAACTATGGCTACACCTTC. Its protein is CASSQASGVNYGYTF.

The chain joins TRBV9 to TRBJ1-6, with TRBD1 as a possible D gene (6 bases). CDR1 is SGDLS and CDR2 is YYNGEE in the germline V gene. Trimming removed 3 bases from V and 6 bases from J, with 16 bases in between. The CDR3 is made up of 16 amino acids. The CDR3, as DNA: TGTGCCAGCAGCGCACAGGGTGGGCAGGGTAATTCACCCCTCCACTTT. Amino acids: CASSAQGGQGNSPLHF.

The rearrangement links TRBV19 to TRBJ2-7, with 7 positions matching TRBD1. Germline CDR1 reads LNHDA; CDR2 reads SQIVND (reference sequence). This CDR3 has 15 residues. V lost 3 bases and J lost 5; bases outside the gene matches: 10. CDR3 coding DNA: TGTGCCAGTAGTATCTCCACAGGGGCCGACCACGAGCAGTACTTC. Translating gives CASSISTGADHEQYF.

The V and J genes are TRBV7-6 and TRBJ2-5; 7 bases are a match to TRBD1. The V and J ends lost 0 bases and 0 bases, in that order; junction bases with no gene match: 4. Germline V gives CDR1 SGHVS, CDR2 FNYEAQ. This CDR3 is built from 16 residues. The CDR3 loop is CASSLAGGGYQETQYF. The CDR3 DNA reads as TGTGCCAGCAGCTTAGCAGGGGGCGGGTACCAAGAGACCCAGTACTTC.

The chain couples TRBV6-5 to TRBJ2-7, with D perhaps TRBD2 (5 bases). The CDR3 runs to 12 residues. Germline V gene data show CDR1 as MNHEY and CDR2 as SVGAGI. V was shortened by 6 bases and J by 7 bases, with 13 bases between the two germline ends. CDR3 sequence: CASSDGMREQYF. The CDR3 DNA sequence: TGTGCCAGCAGCGACGGGATGAGGGAGCAGTACTTC.

For the CDR3, the DNA is TGTGCCTGTTGGGGACAGGGGGCCTCTGGGGCCAACGTCCTGACTTTC. It yields the protein CACWGQGASGANVLTF. The chain recombines TRBV28 with TRBJ2-6, with 12 bases identical to TRBD1. The J segment lost 0 bases and the V segment lost 11 bases, leaving 5 bases of the junction unmatched. From germline, CDR1 is MDHEN and CDR2 SYDVKM. CDR3 length: 16 amino acids.

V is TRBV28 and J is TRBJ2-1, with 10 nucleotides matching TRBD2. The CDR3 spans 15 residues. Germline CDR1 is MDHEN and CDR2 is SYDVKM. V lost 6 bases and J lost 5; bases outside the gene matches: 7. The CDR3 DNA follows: TGTGCCAGCAGAGCCCCACTAGCGGGGCACAATGAGCAGTTCTTC. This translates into CASRAPLAGHNEQFF.

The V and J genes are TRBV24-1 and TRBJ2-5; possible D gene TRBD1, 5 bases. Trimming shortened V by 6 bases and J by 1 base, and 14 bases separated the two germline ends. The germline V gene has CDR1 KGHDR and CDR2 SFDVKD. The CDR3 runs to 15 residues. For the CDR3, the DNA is TGTGCCACCAGTACCTGGGTAGGGGCCCAAGAGACCCAGTACTTC. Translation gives CATSTWVGAQETQYF.

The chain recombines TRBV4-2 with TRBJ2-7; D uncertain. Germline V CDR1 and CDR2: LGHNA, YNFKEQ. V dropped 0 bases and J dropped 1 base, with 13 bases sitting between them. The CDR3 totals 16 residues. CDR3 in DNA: TGTGCCAGCAGCCAAGATTCGGCGGCTCTTTCCTACGAGCAGTACTTC. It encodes CASSQDSAALSYEQYF.

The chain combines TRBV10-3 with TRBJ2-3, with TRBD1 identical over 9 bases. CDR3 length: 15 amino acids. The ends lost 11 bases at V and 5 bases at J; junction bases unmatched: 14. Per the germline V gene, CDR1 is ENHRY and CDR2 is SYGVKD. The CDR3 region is CALRPGQGRIDTQYF. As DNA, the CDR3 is TGTGCCCTTCGCCCGGGACAGGGTCGGATAGATACGCAGTATTTT.

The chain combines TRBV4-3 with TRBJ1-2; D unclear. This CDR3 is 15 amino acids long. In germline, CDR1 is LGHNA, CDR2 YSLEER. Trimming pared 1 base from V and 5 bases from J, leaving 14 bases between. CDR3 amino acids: CASSQGQSLLYGYTF. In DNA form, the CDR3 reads TGCGCCAGCAGCCAAGGGCAGTCGCTCTTATATGGCTACACCTTC.

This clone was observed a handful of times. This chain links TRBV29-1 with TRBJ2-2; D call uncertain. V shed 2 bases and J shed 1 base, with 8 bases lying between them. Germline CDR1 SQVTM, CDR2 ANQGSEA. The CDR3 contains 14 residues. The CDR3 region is CSVEIQLNTGELFF. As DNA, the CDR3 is TGCAGCGTTGAAATACAGTTGAACACCGGGGAGCTGTTTTTT.

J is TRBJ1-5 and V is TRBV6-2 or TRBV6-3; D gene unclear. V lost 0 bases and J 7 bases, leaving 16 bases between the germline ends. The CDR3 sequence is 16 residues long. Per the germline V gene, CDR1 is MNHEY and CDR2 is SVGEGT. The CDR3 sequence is CASSYSPTPSGQPQHF. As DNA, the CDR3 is TGTGCCAGCAGTTACTCTCCGACTCCGAGTGGGCAGCCCCAGCATTTT.

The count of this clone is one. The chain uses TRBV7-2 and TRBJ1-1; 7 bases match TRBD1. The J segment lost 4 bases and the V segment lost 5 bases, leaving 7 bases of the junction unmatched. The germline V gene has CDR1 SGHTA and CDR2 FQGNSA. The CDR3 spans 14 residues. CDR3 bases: TGTGCCAGCAGCCCTCCCCGACAGGGCACTGAAGCTTTCTTT. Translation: CASSPPRQGTEAFF.

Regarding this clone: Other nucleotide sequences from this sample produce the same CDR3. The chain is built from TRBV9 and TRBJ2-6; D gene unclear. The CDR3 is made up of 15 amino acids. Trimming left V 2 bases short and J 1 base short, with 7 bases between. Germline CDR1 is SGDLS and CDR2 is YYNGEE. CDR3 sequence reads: CASSVGGSGANVLTF. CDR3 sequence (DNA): TGTGCCAGCAGCGTCGGCGGATCTGGGGCCAACGTCCTGACTTTC.

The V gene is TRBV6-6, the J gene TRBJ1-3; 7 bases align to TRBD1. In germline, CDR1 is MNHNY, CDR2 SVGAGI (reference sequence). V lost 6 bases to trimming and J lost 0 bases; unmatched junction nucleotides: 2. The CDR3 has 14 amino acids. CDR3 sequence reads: CASSDRASGNTIYF. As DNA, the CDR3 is TGTGCCAGCAGCGACAGGGCCTCTGGAAACACCATATATTTT.

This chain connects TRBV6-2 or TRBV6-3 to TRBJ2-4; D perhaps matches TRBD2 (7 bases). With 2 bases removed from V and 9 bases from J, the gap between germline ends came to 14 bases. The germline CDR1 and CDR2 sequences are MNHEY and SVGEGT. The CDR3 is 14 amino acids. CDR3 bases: TGTGCCAGCAGTTACGGAGGGGGGGTAAGCATTCAGTACTTC. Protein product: CASSYGGGVSIQYF.

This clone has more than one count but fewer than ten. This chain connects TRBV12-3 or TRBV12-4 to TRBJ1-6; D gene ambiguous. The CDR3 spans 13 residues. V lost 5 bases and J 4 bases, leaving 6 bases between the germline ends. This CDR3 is CASSRIYNSPLHF. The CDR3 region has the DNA TGTGCCAGCAGTCGTATTTATAATTCACCCCTCCACTTT.

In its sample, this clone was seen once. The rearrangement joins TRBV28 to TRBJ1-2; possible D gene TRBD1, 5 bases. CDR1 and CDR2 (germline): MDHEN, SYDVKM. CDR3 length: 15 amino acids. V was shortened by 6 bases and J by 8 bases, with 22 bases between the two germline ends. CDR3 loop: CASSSLPGAGEGYTF. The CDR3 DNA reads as TGTGCCAGCAGCTCCCTCCCGGGAGCGGGGGAGGGCTACACCTTC.

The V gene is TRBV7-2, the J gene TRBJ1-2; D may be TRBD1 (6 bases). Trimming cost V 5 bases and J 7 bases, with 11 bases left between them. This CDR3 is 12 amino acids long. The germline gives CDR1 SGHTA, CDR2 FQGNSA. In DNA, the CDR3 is TGTGCCAGCAGCCCCAGGGGCGGTGGCTACACCTTC. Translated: CASSPRGGGYTF.

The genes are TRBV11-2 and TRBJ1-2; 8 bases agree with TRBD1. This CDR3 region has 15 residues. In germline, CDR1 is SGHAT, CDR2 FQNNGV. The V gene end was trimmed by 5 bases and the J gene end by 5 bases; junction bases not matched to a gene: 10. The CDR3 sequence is CASSPATGVGYGYTF. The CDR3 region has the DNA TGTGCCAGCAGCCCTGCGACAGGGGTGGGTTATGGCTACACCTTC.

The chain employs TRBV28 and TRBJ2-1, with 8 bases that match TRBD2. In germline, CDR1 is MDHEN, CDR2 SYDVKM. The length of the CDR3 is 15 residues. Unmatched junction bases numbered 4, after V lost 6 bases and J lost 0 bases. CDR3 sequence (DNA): TGTGCCAGCAGACGCGGGGGGACCTCCTACAATGAGCAGTTCTTC. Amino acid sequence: CASRRGGTSYNEQFF.

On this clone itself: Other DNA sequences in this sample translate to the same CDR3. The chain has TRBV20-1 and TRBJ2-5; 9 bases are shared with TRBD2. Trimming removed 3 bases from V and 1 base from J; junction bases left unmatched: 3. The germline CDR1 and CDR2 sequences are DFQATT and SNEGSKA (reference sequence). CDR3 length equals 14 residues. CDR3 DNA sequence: TGCAGTGCTAGTGAGGGACTAGCCCAAGAGACCCAGTACTTC. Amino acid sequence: CSASEGLAQETQYF.

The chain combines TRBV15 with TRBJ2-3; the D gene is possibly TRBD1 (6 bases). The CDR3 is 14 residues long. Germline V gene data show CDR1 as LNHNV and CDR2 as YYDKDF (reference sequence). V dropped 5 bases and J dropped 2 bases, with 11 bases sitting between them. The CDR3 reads CATSGDNPTDTQYF. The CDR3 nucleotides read TGTGCCACCAGCGGGGACAACCCCACAGATACGCAGTATTTT. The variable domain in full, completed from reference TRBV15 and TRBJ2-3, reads DAMVIQNPRYQVTQFGKPVTLSCSQTLNHNVMYWYQQKSSQAPKLLFHYYDKDFNNEADTPDNFQSRRPNTSFCFLDIRSPGLGDTAMYLCATSGDNPTDTQYFGPGTRLTVL.

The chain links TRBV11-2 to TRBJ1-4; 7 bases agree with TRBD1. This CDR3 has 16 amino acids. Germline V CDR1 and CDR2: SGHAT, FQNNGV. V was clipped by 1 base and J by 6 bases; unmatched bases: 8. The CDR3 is CASSLGVGGNDEKLFF. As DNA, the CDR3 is TGTGCCAGCAGCTTAGGAGTAGGGGGCAACGATGAAAAACTGTTTTTT. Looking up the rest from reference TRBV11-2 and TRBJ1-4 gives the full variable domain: EAGVAQSPRYKIIEKRQSVAFWCNPISGHATLYWYQQILGQGPKLLIQFQNNGVVDDSQLPKDRFSAERLKGVDSTLKIQPAKLEDSAVYLCASSLGVGGNDEKLFFGSGTQLSVL.

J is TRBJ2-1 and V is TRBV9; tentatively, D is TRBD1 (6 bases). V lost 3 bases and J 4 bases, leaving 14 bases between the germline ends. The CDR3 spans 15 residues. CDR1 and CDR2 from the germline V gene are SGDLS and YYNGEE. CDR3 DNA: TGTGCCAGCAGCGGGAAGGGGGAAAAATACAATGAGCAGTTCTTC. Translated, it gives CASSGKGEKYNEQFF.

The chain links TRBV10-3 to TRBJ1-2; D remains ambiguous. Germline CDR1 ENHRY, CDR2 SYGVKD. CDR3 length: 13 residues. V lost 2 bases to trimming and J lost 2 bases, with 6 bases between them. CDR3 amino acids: CAISERENYGYTF. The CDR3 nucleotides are TGTGCCATCAGTGAGAGAGAGAACTATGGCTACACCTTC.

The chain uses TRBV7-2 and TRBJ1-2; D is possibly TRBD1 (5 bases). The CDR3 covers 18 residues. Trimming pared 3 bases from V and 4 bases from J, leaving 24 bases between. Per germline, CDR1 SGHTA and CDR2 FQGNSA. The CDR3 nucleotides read TGTGCCAGCAGCTTCCTCCCCCCCAGGGCCAGACAACTCTATGGCTACACCTTC. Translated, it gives CASSFLPPRARQLYGYTF.

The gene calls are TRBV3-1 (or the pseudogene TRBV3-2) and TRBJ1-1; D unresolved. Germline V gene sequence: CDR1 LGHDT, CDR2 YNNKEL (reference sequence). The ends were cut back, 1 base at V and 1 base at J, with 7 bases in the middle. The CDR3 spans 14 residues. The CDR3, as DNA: TGTGCCAGCAGCCAAGGAGCGGGGAACACTGAAGCTTTCTTT. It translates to CASSQGAGNTEAFF.

The CDR3 bases are TGTGCCTGGAGTGTACGAGGGACGCAGTATTTT. Protein: CAWSVRGTQYF. V and J are TRBV30 and TRBJ2-3; D is perhaps TRBD2 (5 bases). This CDR3 spans 11 amino acids. Trimming left V 0 bases short and J 9 bases short, with 7 bases between. From germline, CDR1 is GTSNPN and CDR2 SVGIG (reference sequence).